This note documents a single T cell receptor (beta chain) sequence. The data were produced by immunoSEQ multiplex PCR, yet TCRdb's version contains in-frame clones alone and is incomplete. This sample has approximately 48,000 clones, with just under 85% found just once. This CDR3 has 15 residues. Germline CDR1 is SNHLY and CDR2 is FYNNEI. Trimming took 8 bases from V and 7 from J, leaving 20 bases between them. These data belong to a study of radiotherapy plus CTLA-4 blockade in lung cancer. Sequenced material: peripheral blood, taken from a patient treated with radiotherapy plus ipilimumab. This chain joins TRBV2 and TRBJ2-2, with D tentatively TRBD2 (5 bases). The clonotype originates from a human donor with non-small cell lung cancer whose response to radiotherapy plus ipilimumab could not be evaluated. CDR3 in DNA: TGTGCCAGCCAACCCAGCGGAGGATGGGTCGGGGAGCTGTTTTTT. Amino acid sequence: CASQPSGGWVGELFF.